A single sample is the source of the 19 T cell receptor beta chains below, sequenced in a study of STAT5B mutations in CD4+ large granular lymphocyte leukemia. Produced via immunoSEQ multiplex PCR; TCRdb's table is partial and in-frame only. The table has 30,000 to 40,000 clones, 88% seen once. The sample consisted of CD4+ T cells from blood buffy coats. These receptors originate from a human donor in good health.

CDR3 sequence: CASSPGLFQETQYF. The CDR3 bases are TGCGCCAGCAGCCCGGGACTGTTCCAAGAGACCCAGTACTTC. V is TRBV5-1 and J is TRBJ2-5, with D possibly being TRBD2 (6 bases). Germline V gives CDR1 SGHRS, CDR2 YFSETQ. Trimming stripped 4 bases from V and 1 base from J, with 11 bases between. The CDR3 loop spans 14 amino acids.

This chain joins TRBV21-1 and TRBJ2-3; the D call TRBD1 from the table was never checked on the DNA. TRBV21-1 is classified as a pseudogene. CDR3 length equals 16 residues. In DNA, the CDR3 is TGTGCCAGCAGCAAAGGAGACAGGGCTCGCACAGATACGCAGTATTTT. This translates into CASSKGDRARTDTQYF.

CDR3 sequence: CASSYDTGGVYGYTF. In nucleotides, the CDR3 is TGCGCCAGCAGCTACGATACAGGGGGCGTCTATGGCTACACCTTC. The chain joins TRBV5-1 to TRBJ1-2, with TRBD1 matching over 9 bases. In germline, CDR1 is SGHRS, CDR2 YFSETQ. The CDR3 contains 15 residues. Germline trimming cut 3 bases from V and 4 bases from J; bases unmatched to any gene: 7.

This chain connects TRBV5-8 to TRBJ1-2; 9 bases are shared with TRBD1. After removal of 1 base from V and 6 bases from J, the junction contained 4 bases not matched to a gene. This CDR3 is built from 14 residues. The germline V gene encodes CDR1 SGHTS and CDR2 YDEGEE. This CDR3 reads CASSLYGDRDGYTF. CDR3 DNA: TGTGCCAGCAGCTTGTATGGGGACAGGGATGGCTACACCTTC.

The V gene is TRBV6-5, the J gene TRBJ2-7; the D gene is possibly TRBD1 (5 bases). Germline loops: CDR1 MNHEY, CDR2 SVGAGI. The CDR3 length is 14 residues. V was trimmed by 0 bases and J by 3 bases, leaving 9 bases between them. Here the CDR3 DNA reads TGTGCCAGCAGTTACTCGGGGCAGAGCTACGAGCAGTACTTC. It codes for CASSYSGQSYEQYF.

J is TRBJ1-2 and V is TRBV21-1; the table's D call of TRBD1 was not tested on the DNA. TRBV21-1 is designated a pseudogene. The CDR3 runs to 15 residues. The chain's CDR3 is CASNLPHRVYYGYTF. The CDR3 coding sequence is TGTGCCAGCAATTTACCCCACAGGGTATACTATGGCTACACCTTC.

This rearrangement joins TRBV10-1 to TRBJ1-6, with 8 bases matching TRBD1. Germline V gene sequence: CDR1 WNHNN, CDR2 SYGVQD (reference sequence). Losses at the gene ends were 6 bases for V and 8 bases for J; bases not matched to a gene: 9. This CDR3 has 15 residues. The CDR3 here is CASSLDRGRYSPLHF. CDR3 bases: TGCGCCAGCAGCCTTGACAGGGGTCGGTATTCACCCCTCCACTTT.

The chain carries TRBV5-4 and TRBJ2-5; D is perhaps TRBD2 (6 bases). The CDR3 consists of 14 residues. Trimming removed 0 bases at V and 3 bases at J, with 9 bases between. Germline CDR1 SGHNT, CDR2 YYREEE (reference sequence). The CDR3, as DNA: TGTGCCAGCAGCTTGGTGGGCGGGAAAGAGACCCAGTACTTC. Residues: CASSLVGGKETQYF.

This rearrangement joins TRBV19 to TRBJ1-5; D not resolved. The germline CDR1 and CDR2 sequences are LNHDA and SQIVND (reference sequence). V dropped 6 bases and J dropped 0 bases, with 18 bases sitting between them. This CDR3 has 17 residues. The CDR3 protein is CASRPPGLRDSNQPQHF. The CDR3 region has the DNA TGTGCCAGTAGACCCCCGGGCCTTCGAGATAGCAATCAGCCCCAGCATTTT.

V usage is TRBV23-1 and J usage is TRBJ2-7, with D possibly TRBD2 on 6 matching bases. TRBV23-1 is marked as an open reading frame, function uncertain. V lost 8 bases and J 0 bases, leaving 26 bases between the germline ends. CDR3 length equals 18 residues. The CDR3 DNA follows: TGCGCCAGCTGCCACGGGGGATCCATGATTTTCCTCTCCTACGAGCAGTACTTC. Its protein product is CASCHGGSMIFLSYEQYF.

The chain links TRBV2 to TRBJ1-4, with D possibly TRBD1 on 5 matching bases. CDR1 and CDR2 (germline): SNHLY, FYNNEI. Between the trimmed V and J ends, which lost 7 bases and 4 bases, there was a span of 16 bases. The CDR3 is made up of 15 amino acids. The CDR3 sequence: CASTRSKGRNEKLFF. The CDR3 coding sequence is TGTGCCAGCACCCGAAGTAAGGGGCGTAATGAAAAACTGTTTTTT.

J is TRBJ2-3 and V is TRBV11-3; possibly TRBD2 for D (6 bases). This CDR3 region has 17 residues. Germline values: CDR1 SGHNT, CDR2 YENEEA. V shed 4 bases and J shed 3 bases, with 20 bases lying between them. The CDR3 sequence: CASSSSMRTGGTDTQYF. As DNA, the CDR3 is TGTGCCAGCAGCTCCAGCATGAGGACCGGGGGAACAGATACGCAGTATTTT.

The CDR3, as DNA: TGCAGTGGAGCGGGAGATTACGAGCAGTACTTC. This sequence encodes CSGAGDYEQYF. The V and J genes are TRBV20-1 and TRBJ2-7, with 8 positions matching TRBD2. V shed 7 bases and J 4 bases; nucleotides not matched to a gene: 3. Germline CDR1 is DFQATT and CDR2 is SNEGSKA (reference sequence). This CDR3 has 11 amino acids.

The rearrangement links TRBV7-2 to TRBJ2-7, with D possibly TRBD2 on 5 matching bases. The CDR3 extends over 14 amino acids. V was cut by 5 bases and J by 3 bases, with 14 bases left in between. CDR1 is SGHTA, CDR2 FQGNSA, per germline. The CDR3 loop is CASSLDYGGYEQYF. DNA for the CDR3: TGTGCCAGCAGCCTCGACTACGGAGGCTACGAGCAGTACTTC.

The chain has TRBV10-2 and TRBJ1-1; no definite D call. The length of the CDR3 is 13 residues. The V gene's germline CDR1 is WSHSY and CDR2 SAAADI. Trimming left V 7 bases short and J 5 bases short, with 14 bases between. CDR3 in DNA: TGCGCCAGCACGGTATCTGTTTTAACTGAAGCTTTCTTT. This codes for CASTVSVLTEAFF.

The chain is built from TRBV5-1 and TRBJ2-5, with D possibly TRBD2 on 7 matching bases. The CDR3 covers 15 residues. V was shortened by 2 bases and J by 5 bases, with 16 bases between the two germline ends. From germline, CDR1 is SGHRS and CDR2 YFSETQ. DNA for the CDR3: TGCGCCAGCAGCTTCGGGGGGCAAGAGGTGGAGACCCAGTACTTC. It is translated as CASSFGGQEVETQYF. The whole variable domain, filled in from reference TRBV5-1 and TRBJ2-5, reads KAGVTQTPRYLIKTRGQQVTLSCSPISGHRSVSWYQQTPGQGLQFLFEYFSETQRNKGNFPGRFSGRQFSNSRSEMNVSTLELGDSALYLCASSFGGQEVETQYFGPGTRLLVL.

The DNA for the CDR3 is TGTGCCAGCAGAAACAAGCGGGAGTCCTCCTACAATGAGCAGTTCTTC. It translates to CASRNKRESSYNEQFF. The chain links TRBV6-6 to TRBJ2-1; 8 positions agree with TRBD2. V was clipped by 6 bases and J by 0 bases; unmatched bases: 7. The CDR3 sequence is 16 residues long. Germline V gene lookup returns CDR1 MNHNY and CDR2 SVGAGI (reference sequence).

This chain uses TRBV18 with TRBJ2-5, with 8 bases lining up with TRBD2. There are 16 residues in the CDR3. J lost 4 bases, V lost 3 bases, and 10 bases had no gene match. CDR1 is KGHSH, CDR2 LQKENI, per germline. The CDR3 protein is CASSPGGGRSGETQYF. The CDR3 DNA is TGTGCCAGCTCACCCGGGGGCGGGAGGAGCGGAGAGACCCAGTACTTC.

The chain couples TRBV7-3 to TRBJ2-1, with unresolved D. Germline-derived CDR1 and CDR2 are SGHTA and FQGTGA. This CDR3 contains 14 residues. Trimming cost V 4 bases and J 8 bases, with 15 bases left between them. The CDR3 loop reads CASSSPARGDEQFF. CDR3 DNA: TGTGCCAGCAGCTCCCCCGCCCGAGGCGATGAGCAGTTCTTC.